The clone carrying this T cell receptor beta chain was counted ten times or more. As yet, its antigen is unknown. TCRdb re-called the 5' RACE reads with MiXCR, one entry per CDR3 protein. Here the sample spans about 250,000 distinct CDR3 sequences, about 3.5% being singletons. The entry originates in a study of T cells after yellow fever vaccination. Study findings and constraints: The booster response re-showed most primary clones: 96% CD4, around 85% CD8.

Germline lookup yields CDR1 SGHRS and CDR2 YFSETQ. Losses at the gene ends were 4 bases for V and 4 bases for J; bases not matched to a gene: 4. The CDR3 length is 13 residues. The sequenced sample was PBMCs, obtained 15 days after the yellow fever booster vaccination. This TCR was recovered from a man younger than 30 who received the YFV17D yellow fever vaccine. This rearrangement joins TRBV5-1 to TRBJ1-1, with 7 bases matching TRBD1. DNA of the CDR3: TGCGCCAGCAGCAGGGGGCTTAGCACTGAAGCTTTCTTT. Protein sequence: CASSRGLSTEAFF.